A single sample gave rise to the 2 T cell receptor beta chains below, sequenced in a study of Ad26.COV2.S vaccination and SARS-CoV-2 variants. The treatment denotes: roughly 20 received Ad26.COV2.S at low or high dose, single or two shots; about 5 received placebo; per-sample allocation not given. Specimen acquisition occurred on day 63 following the initial vaccine or placebo injection. Here immunoSEQ multiplex PCR was the method, and the copy in TCRdb shows in-frame clones only, minus some. The table has roughly 700,000 clones, roughly 90% seen once; the top ten hold over 1.3%. The source was peripheral blood, collected in a trial of Ad26.COV2.S vaccine versus placebo. The source of these receptors is a person between 18 and 59 years old who received the Ad26.COV2.S COVID-19 vaccine or a placebo.

The chain is built from TRBV5-4 and TRBJ1-1, with 9 nucleotides matching TRBD1. Germline CDR1 is SGHNT and CDR2 is YYREEE (reference sequence). The CDR3 spans 11 residues. With V trimmed by 3 bases and J by 11 bases, 2 bases remained unmatched. Here the CDR3 DNA reads TGTGCCAGCAGCTCCGACAGGGGGGCTTTCTTT. Its protein product is CASSSDRGAFF. The full variable domain, rest sourced from reference TRBV5-4 and TRBJ1-1, is ETGVTQSPTHLIKTRGQQVTLRCSSQSGHNTVSWYQQALGQGPQFIFQYYREEENGRGNFPPRFSGLQFPNYSSELNVNALELDDSALYLCASSSDRGAFFGQGTRLTVV.

This chain uses TRBV21-1 with TRBJ2-3. TRBV21-1 has pseudogene status. CDR3 size: 16 residues. The CDR3 loop is CASSKSSGTSTDTQYF. CDR3 DNA sequence: TGTGCCAGCAGCAAGAGCTCAGGGACCAGCACAGATACGCAGTATTTT.